What follows are 23 T cell receptor beta chains derived from one specimen sequenced in a study of shared clonotypes between healthy human individuals. Assay used: immunoSEQ multiplex PCR; TCRdb lists only in-frame clones, some missing. The sample includes some 2,500,000 clones, approximately 90% of them seen just once. Sequencing input: naive CD4+ T cells from PBMCs. Subset indicated: CD45RA+ positively selected. The receptors were sampled from a man aged 18 to 29 in good health. Some clones in this sample may be carry-over from other donors' samples.

The chain links TRBV20-1 to TRBJ2-7; D is unclear. The CDR3 is made up of 11 amino acids. V lost 1 base, J lost 9 bases, and 10 bases lay in between. Germline assignment: CDR1 DFQATT and CDR2 SNEGSKA (reference sequence). The CDR3 bases are TGCAGTGCTAGAGGAGGATCTCCGCAGTACTTC. Protein: CSARGGSPQYF.

This chain uses TRBV29-1 with TRBJ1-5; perhaps TRBD1 as D (5 bases). With 5 bases removed from V and 5 bases from J, the gap between germline ends came to 13 bases. The CDR3 has 13 amino acids. The germline V gene encodes CDR1 SQVTM and CDR2 ANQGSEA. CDR3 amino acids: CSVTQGFDQPQHF. In DNA form, the CDR3 reads TGCAGCGTTACTCAGGGTTTCGATCAGCCCCAGCATTTT.

As for this clone: The identical CDR3 is also encoded by other nucleotide sequences in the sample. The gene calls are TRBV9 and TRBJ2-7; weak D call: TRBD1 (5 bases). CDR3 length: 15 residues. V shed 3 bases and J shed 2 bases, with 15 bases lying between them. Germline CDR1 SGDLS, CDR2 YYNGEE. CDR3 nucleotides: TGTGCCAGCAGCGCACGCGCAGGGCCCCCCTACGAGCAGTACTTC. It translates to CASSARAGPPYEQYF.

V usage is TRBV7-3 and J usage is TRBJ2-7; TRBD2 matches at 14 bases. Trimming removed 8 bases from V and 5 bases from J; junction bases left unmatched: 8. Germline V gives CDR1 SGHTA, CDR2 FQGTGA. The CDR3 contains 15 residues. The CDR3 region has the DNA TGTGCCAGCGGGTTGGGACTAGCGGGAGCCGACGAGCAGTACTTC. Amino acids: CASGLGLAGADEQYF.

This rearrangement joins TRBV4-2 to TRBJ2-1; 8 bases align to TRBD2. Germline V gives CDR1 LGHNA, CDR2 YNFKEQ. The V and J ends lost 4 bases and 6 bases, in that order; junction bases with no gene match: 5. This CDR3 has 14 amino acids. The CDR3: CASSPLAAGNEQFF. DNA for the CDR3: TGTGCCAGCAGCCCACTAGCGGCAGGCAATGAGCAGTTCTTC.

This chain links TRBV28 with TRBJ1-5; tentatively, D is TRBD1 (6 bases). V was cut by 6 bases and J by 5 bases, with 14 bases left in between. Germline V gene lookup returns CDR1 MDHEN and CDR2 SYDVKM. This CDR3 spans 14 amino acids. The CDR3 is CASRTSTGHQPQHF. CDR3 sequence (DNA): TGTGCCAGCAGGACGTCGACAGGTCATCAGCCCCAGCATTTT.

This chain links TRBV28 with TRBJ1-3, with 7 bases fitting TRBD1. Germline V lookup: CDR1 MDHEN, CDR2 SYDVKM. V lost 10 bases to trimming and J lost 2 bases; unmatched junction nucleotides: 5. The CDR3 totals 13 residues. CDR3: CAKDDRAGNTIYF. CDR3 bases: TGTGCCAAGGATGACAGGGCTGGAAACACCATATATTTT. Together with reference TRBV28 and TRBJ1-3, the CDR3 gives the full variable domain: DVKVTQSSRYLVKRTGEKVFLECVQDMDHENMFWYRQDPGLGLRLIYFSYDVKMKEKGDIPEGYSVSREKKERFSLILESASTNQTSMYLCAKDDRAGNTIYFGEGSWLTVV.

This clone turned up a few times. The chain employs TRBV28 and TRBJ1-5; D possibly corresponds to TRBD1 (5 bases). Germline assignment: CDR1 MDHEN and CDR2 SYDVKM. The CDR3 totals 12 residues. Trimming removed 6 bases from V and 7 bases from J, with 10 bases in between. The CDR3 bases are TGTGCCAGCAGCGGGGCTGGGCAGCCCCAGCATTTT. Translating it yields CASSGAGQPQHF.

V gene TRBV7-2 combines with J gene TRBJ1-1, with 7 bases identical to TRBD1. This CDR3 has 14 residues. The germline V gene encodes CDR1 SGHTA and CDR2 FQGNSA. Trimming took 4 bases from V and 5 from J; bases not matched to a gene: 7. The CDR3 spells CASSSDRVITEAFF. The CDR3 bases are TGTGCCAGCAGCTCCGACAGGGTGATAACTGAAGCTTTCTTT.

The chain carries TRBV7-3 and TRBJ2-3, with 12 positions matching TRBD2. The CDR3 loop spans 17 amino acids. The V gene's germline CDR1 is SGHTA and CDR2 FQGTGA. With 5 bases clipped from V and 6 bases from J, the junction kept 12 bases outside the gene matches. The CDR3 DNA follows: TGTGCCAGCAGCCTAAGGACTAGCGGGAAGGGGGAGGATACGCAGTATTTT. Protein product: CASSLRTSGKGEDTQYF.

This chain links TRBV4-1 with TRBJ1-2, with D perhaps TRBD1 (5 bases). The ends were cut back, 4 bases at V and 7 bases at J, with 16 bases in the middle. The CDR3 is 14 residues long. Germline-derived CDR1 and CDR2 are MGHRA and YSYEKL. The CDR3 DNA follows: TGCGCCAGCAGCCCCCCGGGCAGGGCCTTTGGCTACACCTTC. It codes for CASSPPGRAFGYTF.

The V call is TRBV6-6, the J call TRBJ1-2; D possibly corresponds to TRBD1 (5 bases). V was cut by 2 bases and J by 1 base, with 14 bases left in between. The CDR3 contains 16 residues. From germline, CDR1 is MNHNY and CDR2 SVGAGI (reference sequence). CDR3 bases: TGTGCCAGCAGTTACGGAAGGGGCCTTGTTAACTATGGCTACACCTTC. Translated, it gives CASSYGRGLVNYGYTF.

This chain links TRBV19 with TRBJ2-3; 12 bases map to TRBD2. CDR1 LNHDA and CDR2 SQIVND come from the germline V gene (reference sequence). V dropped 6 bases and J dropped 3; count of bases not matched to a gene: 7. The CDR3 extends over 16 amino acids. The CDR3 bases are TGTGCCAGTAGCCGACTAGCGGGGGCTAGGACAGATACGCAGTATTTT. The encoded protein is CASSRLAGARTDTQYF.

The genes are TRBV5-1 and TRBJ2-1, with TRBD2 matching 16 bases. The V gene's germline CDR1 is SGHRS and CDR2 YFSETQ. This CDR3 region has 17 residues. Trimming removed 1 base from V and 6 bases from J; junction bases left unmatched: 4. CDR3 nucleotide sequence: TGCGCCAGCAGCTTGTGGGGACTAGCGGGAGGGGTCAATGAGCAGTTCTTC. Amino acid sequence: CASSLWGLAGGVNEQFF.

A note on this clone: The same CDR3 is also encoded by other DNA sequences in this sample. The chain employs TRBV5-1 and TRBJ2-1; 12 bases match TRBD2. Germline assignment: CDR1 SGHRS and CDR2 YFSETQ. J lost 4 bases, V lost 3 bases, and 5 bases had no gene match. The CDR3 spans 16 residues. CDR3: CASSWGLAGSYNEQFF. The CDR3, as DNA: TGCGCCAGCAGCTGGGGACTAGCGGGTTCATACAATGAGCAGTTCTTC.

This sequence joins TRBV15 and TRBJ2-3; tentative D call: TRBD2 (5 bases). V lost 3 bases and J lost 4, with 14 bases in between. CDR3 size: 15 residues. Germline CDR1 is LNHNV and CDR2 is YYDKDF (reference sequence). The CDR3 protein is CATSRSSHGADTQYF. For the CDR3, the DNA is TGTGCCACCAGCAGGTCCTCGCACGGGGCAGATACGCAGTATTTT.

For this clone: Other DNA sequences within the sample encode an identical CDR3. The J gene is TRBJ2-3, the V gene TRBV15; D is uncertain. This CDR3 comprises 12 residues. Germline CDR1 and CDR2: LNHNV and YYDKDF (reference sequence). V dropped 3 bases and J dropped 1 base, with 2 bases sitting between them. The CDR3 sequence: CATSRGTDTQYF. The DNA for the CDR3 is TGTGCCACCAGCAGGGGCACAGATACGCAGTATTTT.

Turning to this clone: Other DNA sequences in the same sample also yield this CDR3. This rearrangement joins TRBV14 to TRBJ2-4, with 7 bases fitting TRBD1. V shed 3 bases, J shed 0 bases, and the junction held 2 bases outside the gene matches. The V gene's germline CDR1 is SGHDN and CDR2 FVKESK. The CDR3 length is 15 residues. The CDR3 here is CASSQTGLAKNIQYF. CDR3 DNA: TGTGCCAGCAGCCAGACAGGGCTAGCCAAAAACATTCAGTACTTC. Supplemented by reference TRBV14 and TRBJ2-4, the full variable domain reads EAGVTQFPSHSVIEKGQTVTLRCDPISGHDNLYWYRRVMGKEIKFLLHFVKESKQDESGMPNNRFLAERTGGTYSTLKVQPAELEDSGVYFCASSQTGLAKNIQYFGAGTRLSVL.

This chain connects TRBV7-3 to TRBJ2-1; D is undetermined. CDR1 is SGHTA, CDR2 FQGTGA, per germline. The CDR3 extends over 15 amino acids. The V end lost 0 bases, the J end lost 5 bases, and 11 bases lay between the germline ends. In DNA, the CDR3 is TGTGCCAGCAGCTTAACGTCCGGTGCCAACAATGAGCAGTTCTTC. Amino acids: CASSLTSGANNEQFF.

This chain connects TRBV20-1 to TRBJ1-1; 7 nucleotides line up with TRBD1. CDR3 length: 11 residues. With V trimmed by 5 bases and J by 11 bases, 8 bases remained unmatched. Germline CDR1 and CDR2: DFQATT and SNEGSKA (reference sequence). The CDR3 here is CSAADRARAFF. DNA of the CDR3: TGCAGTGCTGCCGACAGGGCGAGGGCTTTCTTT.

The V call is TRBV6-5, the J call TRBJ2-7; maybe TRBD2 (6 bases). Trimming shortened V by 0 bases and J by 2 bases, and 11 bases separated the two germline ends. The germline gives CDR1 MNHEY, CDR2 SVGAGI. The CDR3 consists of 15 residues. DNA of the CDR3: TGTGCCAGCAGTTACTCCGGGGGTCTGACCTACGAGCAGTACTTC. Protein sequence: CASSYSGGLTYEQYF.

This clone turned up a few times. The chain joins TRBV11-1 to TRBJ1-1; 9 bases are shared with TRBD1. Germline lookup yields CDR1 SGHAT and CDR2 FQDESV (reference sequence). V shed 5 bases and J 6 bases; nucleotides not matched to a gene: 7. The CDR3 is 14 residues long. For the CDR3, the DNA is TGTGCCAGCAGCCAAGGACAGGGGAGAGCTGAAGCTTTCTTT. It is translated as CASSQGQGRAEAFF.

J is TRBJ1-2 and V is TRBV30; the D is unclear. The V gene's germline CDR1 is GTSNPN and CDR2 SVGIG (reference sequence). V lost 2 bases and J 8 bases, leaving 15 bases between the germline ends. The CDR3 extends over 13 amino acids. CDR3 in DNA: TGTGCCTGGAGTTTGACCGGGCAGGACGGCTACACCTTC. This encodes CAWSLTGQDGYTF.